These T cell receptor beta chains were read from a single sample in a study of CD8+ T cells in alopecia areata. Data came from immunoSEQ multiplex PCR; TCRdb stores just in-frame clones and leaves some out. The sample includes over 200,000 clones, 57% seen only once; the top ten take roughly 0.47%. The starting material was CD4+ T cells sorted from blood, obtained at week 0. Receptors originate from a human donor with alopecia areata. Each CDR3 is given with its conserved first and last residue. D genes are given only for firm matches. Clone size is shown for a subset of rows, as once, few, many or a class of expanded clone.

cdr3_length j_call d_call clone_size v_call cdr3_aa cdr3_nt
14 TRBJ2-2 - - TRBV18 CASSPPQGTGELFF TGTGCCAGCTCACCACCGCAAGGCACCGGGGAGCTGTTTTTT
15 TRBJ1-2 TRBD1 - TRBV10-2 CASSGQGAPVYGYTF TGCGCCAGCAGTGGGCAGGGGGCGCCGGTCTATGGCTACACCTTC
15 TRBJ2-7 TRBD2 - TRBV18 CASSPGTSGTYEQYF TGTGCCAGCTCACCAGGGACTAGCGGTACCTACGAGCAGTACTTC
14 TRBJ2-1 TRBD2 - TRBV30 CAWKRAGGYNEQFF TGTGCCTGGAAGCGAGCGGGGGGCTACAATGAGCAGTTCTTC
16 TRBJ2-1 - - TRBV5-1 CASSLGDLPRYNEQFF TGCGCCAGCAGCTTGGGGGACTTACCAAGGTACAATGAGCAGTTCTTC
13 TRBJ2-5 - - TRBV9 CASSPRVGETQYF TGTGCCAGCAGCCCTAGGGTCGGGGAGACCCAGTACTTC
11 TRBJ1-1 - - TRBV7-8 CASSLRTEAFF TGTGCCAGCAGCTTACGCACTGAAGCTTTCTTT
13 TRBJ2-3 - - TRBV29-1 CSIRGILLGTQYF TGCAGCATCCGGGGGATATTGTTGGGTACGCAGTATTTT
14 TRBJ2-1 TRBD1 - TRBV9 CASSPMTGGDEQFF TGTGCCAGCAGCCCAATGACAGGGGGCGATGAGCAGTTCTTC
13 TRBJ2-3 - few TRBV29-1 CSVDVGRADTQYF TGCAGCGTTGATGTCGGGAGAGCAGATACGCAGTATTTT
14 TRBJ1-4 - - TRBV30 CAWSDSGRGEKLFF TGTGCCTGGAGTGATTCAGGGAGGGGTGAAAAACTGTTTTTT
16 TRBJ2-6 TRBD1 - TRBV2 CASSKDRVSGANVLTF TGTGCCAGCAGTAAGGACAGGGTCTCTGGGGCCAACGTCCTGACTTTC
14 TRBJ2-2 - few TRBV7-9 CASSRAGNTGELFF TGTGCCAGCAGTCGAGCCGGGAACACCGGGGAGCTGTTTTTT
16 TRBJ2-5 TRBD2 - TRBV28 CASSGSPGLHQETQYF TGTGCCAGCAGTGGAAGTCCGGGACTACACCAAGAGACCCAGTACTTC
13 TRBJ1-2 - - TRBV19 CASSLTGTPGYTF TGTGCCAGTAGTTTAACAGGGACCCCTGGCTACACCTTC
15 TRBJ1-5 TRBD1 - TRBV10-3 CAISLGTGVNQPQHF TGTGCCATCAGCCTAGGGACAGGAGTTAATCAGCCCCAGCATTTT
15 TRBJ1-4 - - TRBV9 CASSVGIHRPAELFF TGTGCCAGCAGCGTAGGAATCCACAGGCCAGCCGAACTGTTTTTT
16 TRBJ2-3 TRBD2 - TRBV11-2 CASSLGAGGGTDTQYF TGTGCCAGCAGCTTAGGAGCGGGAGGGGGCACAGATACGCAGTATTTT
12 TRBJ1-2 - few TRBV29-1 CSVVGQDYGYTF TGCAGCGTTGTCGGGCAGGACTATGGCTACACCTTC
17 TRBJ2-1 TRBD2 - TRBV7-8 CASSLALASGYYNEQFF TGTGCCAGCAGCTTAGCGCTGGCTAGCGGGTACTACAATGAGCAGTTCTTC
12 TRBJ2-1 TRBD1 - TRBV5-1 CASSRDSNEQFF TGCGCCAGCAGCAGGGACAGCAATGAGCAGTTCTTC
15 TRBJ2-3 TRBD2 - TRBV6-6 CASSQGTTPTDTQYF TGTGCCAGCAGTCAAGGGACTACTCCCACAGATACGCAGTATTTT
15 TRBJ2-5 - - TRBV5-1 CASSLEVAGAETQYF TGCGCCAGCAGCTTGGAGGTTGCGGGGGCGGAGACCCAGTACTTC
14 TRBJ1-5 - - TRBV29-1 CSVVSGTSNQPQHF TGCAGCGTTGTTTCCGGCACCAGCAATCAGCCCCAGCATTTT
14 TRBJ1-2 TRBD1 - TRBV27 CASSPDRARYGYTF TGTGCCAGCAGTCCCGACAGGGCTCGCTATGGCTACACCTTC
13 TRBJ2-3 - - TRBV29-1 CSVLGGGTDTQYF TGCAGCGTTCTGGGGGGCGGCACAGATACGCAGTATTTT
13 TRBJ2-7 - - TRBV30 CAWSAQLSYEQYF TGTGCCTGGAGCGCCCAACTATCCTACGAGCAGTACTTC
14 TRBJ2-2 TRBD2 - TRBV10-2 CASSETGGPGELFF TGCGCCAGCAGTGAGACGGGGGGACCCGGGGAGCTGTTTTTT
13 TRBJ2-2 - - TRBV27 CASSLEGPGELFF TGTGCCAGCAGTTTGGAGGGGCCCGGGGAGCTGTTTTTT
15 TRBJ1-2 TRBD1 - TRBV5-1 CASSLNRGSNYGYTF TGCGCCAGCAGCTTAAACAGGGGATCTAACTATGGCTACACCTTC
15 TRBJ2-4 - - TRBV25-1 CASTPNALAKNIQYF TGTGCCAGCACGCCGAACGCTCTAGCCAAAAACATTCAGTACTTC
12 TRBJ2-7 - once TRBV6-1 CASSERGYEQYF TGTGCCAGCAGTGAAAGAGGCTACGAGCAGTACTTC
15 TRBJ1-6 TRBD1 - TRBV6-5 CASSPGQLYNSPLHF TGTGCCAGCAGCCCGGGACAGCTCTATAATTCACCCCTCCACTTT
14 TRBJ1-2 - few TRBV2 CASSEASGLYGYTF TGTGCCAGCAGTGAAGCCTCGGGGCTGTATGGCTACACCTTC
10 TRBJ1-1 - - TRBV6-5 CASMGTEAFF TGTGCCAGCATGGGGACTGAAGCTTTCTTT